The 19 T cell receptor beta chains below were found in one sample sequenced in a study of shared clonotypes between healthy human individuals. Assay: immunoSEQ multiplex PCR; the TCRdb copy retains only in-frame clones and omits some. The sample consists of about a million clones, 75% of them appearing once. What was sequenced was memory CD4+ T cells sorted from blood. Subset reported: CD45RA-negative fraction. Receptors originate from a man between 18 and 29 years old in good health.

V is TRBV30 and J is TRBJ2-5, with D tentatively TRBD2 (6 bases). The V gene lost 5 bases and the J gene lost 7 bases, with 14 bases spanning the gap. From germline, CDR1 is GTSNPN and CDR2 SVGIG (reference sequence). The CDR3 is made up of 12 amino acids. CDR3 residues: CAWGTPPGTQYF. The CDR3 DNA follows: TGTGCCTGGGGGACTCCACCGGGGACCCAGTACTTC.

This clone was detected a few times. Other nucleotide sequences in the sample specify the same CDR3. The chain carries TRBV15 and TRBJ1-5; D not resolved. Germline V gene lookup returns CDR1 LNHNV and CDR2 YYDKDF (reference sequence). This CDR3 comprises 15 residues. V shed 0 bases and J shed 1 base, with 7 bases lying between them. CDR3 residues: CATSRDRRSNQPQHF. CDR3 sequence (DNA): TGTGCCACCAGCAGAGATCGGCGGAGCAATCAGCCCCAGCATTTT.

The chain carries TRBV7-2 and TRBJ2-1; TRBD2 aligns across 7 bases. V lost 4 bases to trimming and J lost 3 bases; unmatched junction nucleotides: 6. The CDR3 runs 15 residues. Germline V CDR1 and CDR2: SGHTA, FQGNSA. CDR3 DNA sequence: TGTGCCAGCAGCTCGCGGAAGCGGGGCTACAATGAGCAGTTCTTC. Amino acids: CASSSRKRGYNEQFF.

As to this clone: The conserved phenylalanine or tryptophan normally closing the CDR3 is absent here, so this likely arose from a read error. This chain uses TRBV5-1 with TRBJ1-2; D unclear. The germline V and J ends were trimmed by 0 bases and 2 bases, with 5 bases remaining between them. There are 13 residues in the CDR3. Germline-derived CDR1 and CDR2 are SGHRS and YFSETQ. CDR3: CASSLDPNYGYTL. The CDR3 nucleotides read TGCGCCAGCAGCTTGGATCCGAACTATGGCTACACCCTC.

Notes on this clone: A much larger clone sits a single nucleotide away, making a read error possible. The chain carries TRBV7-2 and TRBJ2-3; D is uncertain. CDR3 length: 11 amino acids. V was cut by 4 bases and J by 2 bases, with 1 base left in between. The germline V gene encodes CDR1 SGHTA and CDR2 FQGNSA. The CDR3 loop is CASSYTDTQYF. CDR3 DNA sequence: TGTGCCAGCAGCTACACAGATACGCAGTATTTT.

The rearrangement joins TRBV6-1 to TRBJ2-7, with TRBD2 matching 9 bases. Unmatched junction bases numbered 5, after V lost 2 bases and J lost 3 bases. The germline V gene has CDR1 MNHNS and CDR2 SASEGT. This CDR3 comprises 15 residues. The CDR3 coding sequence is TGTGCCAGCAGTGAACGGCGGGGGGGACTCTACGAGCAGTACTTC. Translation gives CASSERRGGLYEQYF.

The genes are TRBV2 and TRBJ1-1; D unresolved. This CDR3 is 13 amino acids long. From germline, CDR1 is SNHLY and CDR2 FYNNEI. V lost 7 bases and J 4 bases, leaving 13 bases between the germline ends. The CDR3 is CASTSRWGTEAFF. CDR3 nucleotides: TGTGCCAGCACGTCTCGGTGGGGCACTGAAGCTTTCTTT.

The V call is TRBV7-2, the J call TRBJ2-3; no clear D gene. Germline assignment: CDR1 SGHTA and CDR2 FQGNSA. The CDR3 has 14 amino acids. Trimming pared 4 bases from V and 2 bases from J, leaving 10 bases between. As DNA, the CDR3 is TGTGCCAGCAGCTCCCAGGACCCCACAGATACGCAGTATTTT. Protein product: CASSSQDPTDTQYF. Filled out from reference TRBV7-2 and TRBJ2-3, the complete variable domain reads GAGVSQSPSNKVTEKGKDVELRCDPISGHTALYWYRQSLGQGLEFLIYFQGNSAPDKSGLPSDRFSAERTGGSVSTLTIQRTQQEDSAVYLCASSSQDPTDTQYFGPGTRLTVL.

The V and J genes are TRBV2 and TRBJ2-5, with 9 bases fitting TRBD1. This CDR3 region has 14 residues. CDR1 SNHLY and CDR2 FYNNEI come from the germline V gene. The ends lost 4 bases at V and 7 bases at J; junction bases unmatched: 7. CDR3 coding DNA: TGTGCCAGCAGTGGGGGACAGGGCCGACCGACCCAGTACTTC. Translated, it gives CASSGGQGRPTQYF.

V is TRBV7-2 and J is TRBJ2-1, with 16 nucleotides matching TRBD2. J lost 9 bases, V lost 5 bases, and 4 bases had no gene match. The germline CDR1 and CDR2 sequences are SGHTA and FQGNSA. This CDR3 has 15 amino acids. In DNA, the CDR3 is TGTGCCAGCAGCCCGGGACTAGCGGGGGGGCTTGAGCAGTTCTTC. It yields the protein CASSPGLAGGLEQFF.

The rearrangement joins TRBV5-4 to TRBJ2-3; 7 bases line up with TRBD1. V shed 2 bases, J shed 5 bases, and the junction held 11 bases outside the gene matches. The CDR3 sequence is 16 residues long. Germline CDR1 is SGHNT and CDR2 is YYREEE (reference sequence). The CDR3 DNA reads TGTGCCAGCAGCTTTGTAACAGGGGCGATAGTAGATACGCAGTATTTT. Protein sequence: CASSFVTGAIVDTQYF.

The J gene is TRBJ2-2, the V gene TRBV6-5, with 13 bases aligning to TRBD2. With 6 bases clipped from V and 7 bases from J, the junction kept 5 bases outside the gene matches. CDR3 length equals 15 residues. Germline CDR1 reads MNHEY; CDR2 reads SVGAGI. In DNA form, the CDR3 reads TGTGCCAGCAGCCGATGGACTAGCGGGGGCGGGGAGCTGTTTTTT. Protein sequence: CASSRWTSGGGELFF.

This clone has just one count. The V and J genes are TRBV10-3 and TRBJ1-1, with D possibly matching TRBD1 (5 bases). In germline, CDR1 is ENHRY, CDR2 SYGVKD. CDR3 length equals 14 residues. Between the trimmed V and J ends, which lost 3 bases and 2 bases, there was a span of 10 bases. The CDR3 bases are TGTGCCATCAGTGATCCGACAGCTAACACTGAAGCTTTCTTT. Protein product: CAISDPTANTEAFF.

The chain employs TRBV7-2 and TRBJ2-3; 8 bases are shared with TRBD2. Germline V lookup: CDR1 SGHTA, CDR2 FQGNSA. The CDR3 covers 15 residues. V was pared by 6 bases and J by 7 bases, with 12 bases of the junction left unmatched. CDR3 sequence reads: CASSSQSGSGNTQYF. Written as DNA, the CDR3 is TGTGCCAGCAGTTCACAGAGCGGGAGTGGAAATACGCAGTATTTT.

The gene calls are TRBV10-3 and TRBJ2-3; D is ambiguous. Trimming removed 6 bases from V and 0 bases from J, with 10 bases in between. The CDR3 covers 14 residues. Germline V gives CDR1 ENHRY, CDR2 SYGVKD. The CDR3 spells CAIRSGSSTDTQYF. CDR3 nucleotide sequence: TGTGCCATCAGATCGGGCAGCAGCACAGATACGCAGTATTTT.

Remarks on this clone: Other nucleotide sequences from this sample produce the same CDR3. The V call is TRBV5-1, the J call TRBJ1-1, with 7 bases fitting TRBD1. The V gene end was trimmed by 0 bases and the J gene end by 0 bases; junction bases not matched to a gene: 2. This CDR3 region has 15 residues. The germline V gene has CDR1 SGHRS and CDR2 YFSETQ. The DNA for the CDR3 is TGCGCCAGCAGCTTGGGGACAGGCCTGAACACTGAAGCTTTCTTT. It specifies CASSLGTGLNTEAFF.

This chain uses TRBV25-1 with TRBJ1-5; TRBD1 agrees at 8 bases. The germline CDR1 and CDR2 sequences are MGHDK and SYGVNS. V shed 4 bases, J shed 3 bases, and the junction held 8 bases outside the gene matches. This CDR3 has 16 residues. As DNA, the CDR3 is TGTGCCAGCAGTGCGGGCAGGGGGCGGTTCAATCAGCCCCAGCATTTT. This encodes CASSAGRGRFNQPQHF.

This clone was seen repeatedly, ten times or more. The V call is TRBV5-6, the J call TRBJ2-7; no clear D gene. Deletions cut 3 bases from V and 5 bases from J, with 21 bases between. The CDR3 length is 16 residues. Germline assignment: CDR1 SGHDT and CDR2 YYEEEE. CDR3 DNA: TGTGCCAGCAGCTACCCCTCTCACGGGTCGGGTGACGAGCAGTACTTC. This sequence encodes CASSYPSHGSGDEQYF.

This clone was observed at least ten times. The J gene is TRBJ1-1, the V gene TRBV5-1; D might be TRBD1 (6 bases). Looked up from germline, CDR1 is SGHRS and CDR2 is YFSETQ. The CDR3 contains 14 residues. Trimming removed 0 bases from V and 1 base from J, with 7 bases in between. CDR3 amino acids: CASSLEDRNTEAFF. CDR3 in DNA: TGCGCCAGCAGCTTGGAGGACAGGAACACTGAAGCTTTCTTT.